This record concerns one T cell receptor (beta chain) sequence. Its antigen remains unknown. This specimen comes from a study of T cells expressing NK-cell markers. Study at large: Each TCR beta repertoire originated in sorted T cells that were CD3+CD56+NKG2C+, CD3+CD56+NKG2C- or CD3+CD56-NKG2C+. Serological testing identified seven of the eight sequenced donors as HCMV-seropositive and one as seronegative. Study-level findings and limits: NKG2C+ dominant clonotype frequencies in six donors were about 1.0-7.5% of CD8+ T cells.

Germline CDR1 is DFQATT and CDR2 is SNEGSKA (reference sequence). This CDR3 comprises 16 residues. Template switching by 5'RACE with UMIs generated the TCR beta cDNA. From its re-call of the 5' RACE reads, TCRdb lists each CDR3 protein once, without DNA. This sample's table has hundreds of thousands of distinct CDR3 sequences. This chain connects TRBV20-1 to TRBJ1-1. The clonotype was recovered from a woman aged 18 to 75 in good health. What was sequenced was blood T cells: a sorted CD56 or NKG2C T cell subset, CD4+ or CD8+ T cells, or bulk PBMC T cells (not recorded which). The CDR3 reads CSARDGGTGKGTEAFF.